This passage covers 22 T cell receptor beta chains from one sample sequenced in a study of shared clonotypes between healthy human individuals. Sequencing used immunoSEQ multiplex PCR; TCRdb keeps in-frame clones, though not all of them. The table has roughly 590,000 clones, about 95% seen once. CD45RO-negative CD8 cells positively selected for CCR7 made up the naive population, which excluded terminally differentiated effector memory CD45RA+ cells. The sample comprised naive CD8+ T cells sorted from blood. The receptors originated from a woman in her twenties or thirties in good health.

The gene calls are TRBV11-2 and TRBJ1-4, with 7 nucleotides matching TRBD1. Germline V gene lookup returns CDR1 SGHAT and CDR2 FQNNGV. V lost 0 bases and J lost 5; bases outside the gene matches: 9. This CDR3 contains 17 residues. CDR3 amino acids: CASSLDPDREGNEKLFF. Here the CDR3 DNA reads TGTGCCAGCAGCTTAGACCCCGACAGGGAGGGGAATGAAAAACTGTTTTTT.

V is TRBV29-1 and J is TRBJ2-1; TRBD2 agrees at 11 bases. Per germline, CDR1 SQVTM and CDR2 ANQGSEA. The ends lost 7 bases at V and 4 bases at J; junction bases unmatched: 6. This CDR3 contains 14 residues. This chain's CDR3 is CSAEGLAVYNEQFF. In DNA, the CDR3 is TGCAGCGCCGAGGGACTAGCGGTTTACAATGAGCAGTTCTTC.

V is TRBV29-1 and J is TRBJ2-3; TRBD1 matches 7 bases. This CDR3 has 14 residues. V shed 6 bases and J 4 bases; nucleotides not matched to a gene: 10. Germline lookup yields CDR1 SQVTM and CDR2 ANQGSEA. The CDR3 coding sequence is TGCAGCGTCGACCGGTGGGACAGTGCAGATACGCAGTATTTT. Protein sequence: CSVDRWDSADTQYF.

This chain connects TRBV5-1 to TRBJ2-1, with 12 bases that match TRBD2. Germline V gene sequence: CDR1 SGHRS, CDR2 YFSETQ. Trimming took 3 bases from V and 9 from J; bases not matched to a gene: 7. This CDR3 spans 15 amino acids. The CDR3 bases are TGCGCCAGCAGCTCGATAGGACTAGCGGGAACTGAGCAGTTCTTC. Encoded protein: CASSSIGLAGTEQFF.

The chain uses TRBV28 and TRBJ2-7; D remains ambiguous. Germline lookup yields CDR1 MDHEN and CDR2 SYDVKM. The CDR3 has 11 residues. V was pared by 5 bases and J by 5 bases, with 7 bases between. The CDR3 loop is CASSGIHEQYF. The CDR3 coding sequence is TGTGCCAGCAGTGGGATACACGAGCAGTACTTC.

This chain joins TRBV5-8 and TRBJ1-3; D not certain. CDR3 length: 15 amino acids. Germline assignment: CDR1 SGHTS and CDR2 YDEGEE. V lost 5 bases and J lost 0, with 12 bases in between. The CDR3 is CASSRGLSSGNTIYF. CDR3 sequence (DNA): TGTGCCAGCAGTCGAGGGCTGAGCTCTGGAAACACCATATATTTT.

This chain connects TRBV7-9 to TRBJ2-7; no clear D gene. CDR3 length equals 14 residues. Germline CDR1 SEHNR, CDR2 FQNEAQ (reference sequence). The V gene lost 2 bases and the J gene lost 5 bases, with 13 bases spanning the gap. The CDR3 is CASSLSELPHEQYF. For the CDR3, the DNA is TGTGCCAGCAGCTTAAGTGAGCTACCCCACGAGCAGTACTTC.

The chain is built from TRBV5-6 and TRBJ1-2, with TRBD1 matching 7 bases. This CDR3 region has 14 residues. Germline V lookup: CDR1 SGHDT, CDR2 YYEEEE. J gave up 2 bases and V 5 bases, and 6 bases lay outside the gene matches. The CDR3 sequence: CASRTGTANYGYTF. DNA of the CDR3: TGTGCCAGCAGGACCGGGACAGCCAACTATGGCTACACCTTC.

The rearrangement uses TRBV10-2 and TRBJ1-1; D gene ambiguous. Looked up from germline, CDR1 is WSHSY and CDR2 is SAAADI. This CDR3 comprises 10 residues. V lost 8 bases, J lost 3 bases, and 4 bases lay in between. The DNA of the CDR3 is TGCGCCAGCCGGGACACTGAAGCTTTCTTT. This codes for CASRDTEAFF.

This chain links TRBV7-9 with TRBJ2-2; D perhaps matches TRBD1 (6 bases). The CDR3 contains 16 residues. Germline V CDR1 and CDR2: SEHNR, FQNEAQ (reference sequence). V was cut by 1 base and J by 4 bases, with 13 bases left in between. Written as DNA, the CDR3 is TGTGCCAGCAGCTTAGAAGGACAGCGAGGCACCGGGGAGCTGTTTTTT. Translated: CASSLEGQRGTGELFF.

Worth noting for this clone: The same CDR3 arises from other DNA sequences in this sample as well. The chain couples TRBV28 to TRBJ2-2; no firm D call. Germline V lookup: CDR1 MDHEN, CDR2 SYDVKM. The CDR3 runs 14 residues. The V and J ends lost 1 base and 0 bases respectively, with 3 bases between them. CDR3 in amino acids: CASSLLANTGELFF. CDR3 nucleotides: TGTGCCAGCAGTTTATTGGCGAACACCGGGGAGCTGTTTTTT.

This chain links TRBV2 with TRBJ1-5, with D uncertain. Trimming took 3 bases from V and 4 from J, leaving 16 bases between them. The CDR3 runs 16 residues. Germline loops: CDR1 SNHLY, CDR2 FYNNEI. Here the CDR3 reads CASSDSLRVFNQPQHF. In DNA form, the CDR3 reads TGTGCCAGCAGTGATTCCCTTAGGGTTTTTAATCAGCCCCAGCATTTT.

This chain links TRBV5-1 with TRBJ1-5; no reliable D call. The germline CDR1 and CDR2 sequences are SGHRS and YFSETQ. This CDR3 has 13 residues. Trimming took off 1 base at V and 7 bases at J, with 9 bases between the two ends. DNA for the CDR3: TGCGCCAGCAGCTTGCGGGAAGGACAGCCCCAGCATTTT. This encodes CASSLREGQPQHF.

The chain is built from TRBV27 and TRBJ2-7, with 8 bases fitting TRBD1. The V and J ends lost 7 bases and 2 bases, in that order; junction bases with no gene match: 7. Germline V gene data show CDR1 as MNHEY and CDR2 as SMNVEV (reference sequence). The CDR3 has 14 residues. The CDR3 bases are TGTGCCAGCACCGTAACAGGGGGAGCCTACGAGCAGTACTTC. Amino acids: CASTVTGGAYEQYF.

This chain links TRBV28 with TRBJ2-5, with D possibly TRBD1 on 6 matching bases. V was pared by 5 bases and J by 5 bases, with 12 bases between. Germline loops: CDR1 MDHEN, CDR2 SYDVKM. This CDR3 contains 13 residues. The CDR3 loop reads CASSPGVWETQYF. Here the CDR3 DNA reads TGTGCCAGCAGTCCAGGGGTTTGGGAGACCCAGTACTTC.

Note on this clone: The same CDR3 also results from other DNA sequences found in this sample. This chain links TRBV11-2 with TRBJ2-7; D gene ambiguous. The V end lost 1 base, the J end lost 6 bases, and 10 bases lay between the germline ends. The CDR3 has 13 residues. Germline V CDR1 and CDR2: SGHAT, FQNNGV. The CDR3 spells CASSLGGSGEQYF. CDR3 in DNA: TGTGCCAGCAGCTTAGGGGGAAGTGGCGAGCAGTACTTC.

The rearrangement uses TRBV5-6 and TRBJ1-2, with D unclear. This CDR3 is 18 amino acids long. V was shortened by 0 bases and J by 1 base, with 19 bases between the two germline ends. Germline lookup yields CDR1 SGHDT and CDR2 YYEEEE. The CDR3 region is CASSLAGGVLINNYGYTF. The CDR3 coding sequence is TGTGCCAGCAGCTTGGCCGGCGGGGTCCTCATAAATAACTATGGCTACACCTTC.

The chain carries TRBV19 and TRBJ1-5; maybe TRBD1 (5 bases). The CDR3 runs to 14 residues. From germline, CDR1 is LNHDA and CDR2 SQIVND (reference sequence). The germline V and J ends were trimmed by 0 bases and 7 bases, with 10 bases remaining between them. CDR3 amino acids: CASSIDQGLQPQHF. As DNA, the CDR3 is TGTGCCAGTAGTATAGATCAGGGTTTGCAGCCCCAGCATTTT.

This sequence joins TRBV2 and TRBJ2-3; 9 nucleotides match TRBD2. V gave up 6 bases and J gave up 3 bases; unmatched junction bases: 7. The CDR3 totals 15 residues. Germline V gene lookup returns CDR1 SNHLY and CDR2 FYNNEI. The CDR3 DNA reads TGTGCCAGCAGAACGGCTAGCGGGGAAACAGATACGCAGTATTTT. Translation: CASRTASGETDTQYF.

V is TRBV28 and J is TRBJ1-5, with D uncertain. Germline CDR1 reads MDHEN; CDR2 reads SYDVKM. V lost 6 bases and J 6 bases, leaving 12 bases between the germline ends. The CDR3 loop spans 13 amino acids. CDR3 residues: CASSLRGGQPQHF. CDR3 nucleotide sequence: TGTGCCAGCAGCCTCCGTGGTGGTCAGCCCCAGCATTTT.

The DNA for the CDR3 is TGCGCCAGCAGCCGCGTCCCCGTGGGGATCAGGACTAATGAAAAACTGTTTTTT. Its translation is CASSRVPVGIRTNEKLFF. The V call is TRBV4-1, the J call TRBJ1-4, with D unclear. V was clipped by 4 bases and J by 2 bases, with 20 bases between them. The CDR3 runs 18 residues. Germline CDR1 and CDR2: MGHRA and YSYEKL.

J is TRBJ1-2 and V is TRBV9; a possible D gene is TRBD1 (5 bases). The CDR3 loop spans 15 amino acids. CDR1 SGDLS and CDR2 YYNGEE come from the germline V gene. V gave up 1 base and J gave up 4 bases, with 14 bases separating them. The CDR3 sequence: CASSVLSREGYGYTF. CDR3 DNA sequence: TGTGCCAGCAGCGTATTATCCAGGGAGGGCTATGGCTACACCTTC.